This T cell receptor (beta chain) was documented in a study of T cells in Graves' hyperthyroidism and ophthalmopathy. This clonotype was seen many times. Authors of the study amplified TCR beta CDR3 regions from RNA transcripts. HTBI primers were used for first-round RT-PCR of the TCR CDR3. TCRdb ran MiXCR on the multiplex PCR reads and lists one entry per CDR3 protein. Here the sample spans nearly 600,000 distinct CDR3 sequences, approximately 15% being singletons. V was shortened by 1 base and J by 9 bases, with 18 bases between the two germline ends. This CDR3 comprises 15 residues. The chain recombines TRBV12-3 or TRBV12-4 with TRBJ1-1; weak D call: TRBD1 (6 bases). This receptor was identified in a woman aged 18-29 years with Graves' ophthalmopathy. What was sequenced was blood. This chain's CDR3 is CASSLGGTGRLKAFF. CDR3 coding DNA: TGTGCCAGCAGTTTAGGCGGAACAGGGCGCTTGAAAGCTTTCTTT.